The T cell receptor (beta chain) under discussion was sequenced for a study of cytomegalovirus exposure and HLA in healthy donors. General study results and limits: Presence/absence results assume similar sequencing depth per donor, which may not hold. Some V segments, TRBV6-2 and TRBV6-3 among them, were indistinguishable and were therefore excluded. A later analysis reported that several of the most significant clusters appeared to be linked to common viral pathogens, among them Epstein-Barr virus. Among TCR sequences, most were rare, though some public TCRs appeared in many donors.

Primers for the PCR totalled 60 Vbeta and 13 Jbeta. Measured with immunoSEQ multiplex PCR; TCRdb has only the in-frame clones, and not every one. The table has 150,000 or so clones, around 80% seen once. V lost 1 base and J 4 bases, leaving 17 bases between the germline ends. This CDR3 contains 16 residues. Germline V CDR1 and CDR2: SGHTA, FQGNSA. On this clone: Its antigen is undetermined.

Material for sequencing was PBMCs. V and J are TRBV7-2 and TRBJ2-7; D is perhaps TRBD2 (6 bases). This sequence was found in a man aged 25 to 45 in good health and CMV-seropositive. The CDR3 is CASSLGQRRESYEQYF. As DNA, the CDR3 is TGTGCCAGCAGCTTAGGACAGAGGAGGGAGTCATACGAGCAGTACTTC.